One and the same sample provided the 30 T cell receptor beta chains below, sequenced in a study of blood T cell repertoires in COVID-19. Assay used: immunoSEQ multiplex PCR; TCRdb lists only in-frame clones, some missing. The sample holds around 170,000 clones, roughly 80% seen once. The sequencing sample was made of peripheral blood. Receptors were obtained from a middle-aged woman with acute or convalescent COVID-19.

V is TRBV4-1 and J is TRBJ2-3; 7 nucleotides agree with TRBD2. This CDR3 region has 16 residues. Trimming at V came to 0 bases and at J to 2 bases, leaving 5 bases not matched to a gene. The V gene's germline CDR1 is MGHRA and CDR2 YSYEKL. The CDR3 is CASSQERTRPTDTQYF. The CDR3, as DNA: TGCGCCAGCAGCCAAGAGAGGACTAGACCCACAGATACGCAGTATTTT.

This rearrangement joins TRBV27 to TRBJ2-7, with D possibly TRBD2 on 6 matching bases. Trimming removed 6 bases at V and 0 bases at J, with 18 bases between. CDR1 is MNHEY, CDR2 SMNVEV, per germline (reference sequence). CDR3 length: 16 amino acids. CDR3 protein: CASSYSRGESSYEQYF. The DNA for the CDR3 is TGTGCCAGCAGCTACTCACGCGGGGAAAGCTCCTACGAGCAGTACTTC.

The gene calls are TRBV3-1 (or the pseudogene TRBV3-2) and TRBJ2-7; 7 nucleotides agree with TRBD2. V gave up 4 bases and J gave up 2 bases; unmatched junction bases: 2. The CDR3 is 13 residues long. Germline lookup yields CDR1 LGHDT and CDR2 YNNKEL (reference sequence). CDR3 in amino acids: CASSRGLAYEQYF. CDR3 DNA sequence: TGTGCCAGCAGCCGCGGACTAGCCTACGAGCAGTACTTC.

This rearrangement joins TRBV7-9 to TRBJ2-1, with TRBD2 matching 10 bases. The CDR3 has 15 amino acids. Per germline, CDR1 SEHNR and CDR2 FQNEAQ (reference sequence). Trimming at V came to 4 bases and at J to 7 bases, leaving 7 bases not matched to a gene. The DNA for the CDR3 is TGTGCCAGCAGCTCGATAGCGGGAGGACTTAATGAGCAGTTCTTC. Its translation is CASSSIAGGLNEQFF.

The V gene is TRBV19, the J gene TRBJ1-3; D is unclear. The germline gives CDR1 LNHDA, CDR2 SQIVND (reference sequence). Trimming shortened V by 10 bases and J by 2 bases, and 18 bases separated the two germline ends. This CDR3 comprises 15 residues. CDR3 amino acids: CATEDTLAPGNTIYF. The CDR3 DNA follows: TGTGCCACCGAAGACACGCTCGCCCCTGGAAACACCATATATTTT.

The chain combines TRBV30 with TRBJ2-5; possible D gene TRBD2, 7 bases. CDR1 and CDR2 (germline): GTSNPN, SVGIG (reference sequence). The length of the CDR3 is 15 residues. V lost 2 bases and J lost 5, with 18 bases in between. This CDR3 reads CAWSPFAGAKETQYF. In DNA, the CDR3 is TGTGCCTGGAGTCCCTTCGCGGGGGCAAAGGAGACCCAGTACTTC.

This clone was seen a handful of times. The chain uses TRBV29-1 and TRBJ2-5, with D tentatively TRBD2 (6 bases). Looked up from germline, CDR1 is SQVTM and CDR2 is ANQGSEA. Trimming shortened V by 7 bases and J by 4 bases, and 22 bases separated the two germline ends. The CDR3 covers 15 residues. The CDR3 is CSASYSSGTPETQYF. The CDR3 DNA sequence: TGCAGCGCAAGTTACTCTTCCGGGACTCCAGAGACCCAGTACTTC.

This clone occurred a few times. This chain connects TRBV11-2 to TRBJ1-1; 9 positions agree with TRBD1. The CDR3 totals 16 residues. After removal of 4 bases from V and 6 bases from J, the junction contained 12 bases not matched to a gene. Germline V gene data show CDR1 as SGHAT and CDR2 as FQNNGV. CDR3 DNA: TGTGCCAGCAGCTCCGGACCCGGGACAGGGATCGCTGAAGCTTTCTTT. Its protein is CASSSGPGTGIAEAFF.

The chain combines TRBV15 with TRBJ1-1; the D gene is possibly TRBD1 (5 bases). Per the germline V gene, CDR1 is LNHNV and CDR2 is YYDKDF (reference sequence). CDR3 length: 16 residues. Trimming removed 0 bases from V and 10 bases from J, with 21 bases in between. CDR3 protein: CATSRDIGGANKVAFF. In DNA form, the CDR3 reads TGTGCCACCAGCAGAGATATAGGAGGGGCGAATAAGGTAGCTTTCTTT.

The chain employs TRBV19 and TRBJ1-5; D possibly corresponds to TRBD1 (5 bases). The germline V and J ends were trimmed by 5 bases and 7 bases, with 12 bases remaining between them. Germline V gene data show CDR1 as LNHDA and CDR2 as SQIVND (reference sequence). This CDR3 has 13 amino acids. The CDR3 loop reads CASSSLRAQPQHF. Here the CDR3 DNA reads TGTGCCAGTAGTTCACTCAGGGCGCAGCCCCAGCATTTT.

This rearrangement joins TRBV5-1 to TRBJ1-6; no clear D gene. From germline, CDR1 is SGHRS and CDR2 YFSETQ. The germline V and J ends were trimmed by 4 bases and 8 bases, with 13 bases remaining between them. This CDR3 is built from 14 residues. CDR3 loop: CASSQPGGDSPLHF. The DNA of the CDR3 is TGCGCCAGCAGCCAACCGGGTGGAGATTCACCCCTCCACTTT.

The rearrangement joins TRBV7-9 to TRBJ2-7; 8 positions agree with TRBD1. CDR3 length: 15 amino acids. Trimming took 5 bases from V and 3 from J; bases not matched to a gene: 9. CDR1 SEHNR and CDR2 FQNEAQ come from the germline V gene (reference sequence). CDR3 nucleotide sequence: TGTGCCAGCAGCAACCCCAGGGGGCCCTTCTACGAGCAGTACTTC. The encoded protein is CASSNPRGPFYEQYF.

This rearrangement joins TRBV19 to TRBJ1-2; the D gene is possibly TRBD1 (6 bases). The V gene's germline CDR1 is LNHDA and CDR2 SQIVND (reference sequence). The CDR3 covers 14 residues. V lost 4 bases to trimming and J lost 4 bases, with 13 bases between them. The CDR3 spells CASSTRQDIYGYTF. CDR3 sequence (DNA): TGTGCCAGTAGTACCCGACAGGATATCTATGGCTACACCTTC.

This chain links TRBV27 with TRBJ1-4; TRBD1 agrees at 12 bases. The CDR3 is 19 amino acids. Per the germline V gene, CDR1 is MNHEY and CDR2 is SMNVEV (reference sequence). V was clipped by 6 bases and J by 6 bases; unmatched bases: 17. This CDR3 reads CASSSGLWGQGAGDEKLFF. DNA for the CDR3: TGTGCCAGCAGCTCAGGGCTCTGGGGACAGGGGGCGGGGGATGAAAAACTGTTTTTT.

The V and J genes are TRBV10-1 and TRBJ2-5; the match to TRBD1 covers 8 bases. The CDR3 loop spans 14 amino acids. J was trimmed by 2 bases and V by 7 bases; bases with no gene match: 6. From germline, CDR1 is WNHNN and CDR2 SYGVQD (reference sequence). Here the CDR3 reads CASNGGTGQETQYF. CDR3 nucleotides: TGCGCCAGCAACGGCGGGACAGGTCAAGAGACCCAGTACTTC.

The chain joins TRBV28 to TRBJ1-5, with D tentatively TRBD1 (6 bases). The V and J ends lost 6 bases and 4 bases respectively, with 10 bases between them. This CDR3 comprises 13 residues. CDR1 is MDHEN, CDR2 SYDVKM, per germline. This chain's CDR3 is CASRRQGNQPQHF. CDR3 DNA: TGTGCCAGCAGACGTCAGGGGAATCAGCCCCAGCATTTT.

The chain couples TRBV9 to TRBJ1-2; no clear D. The CDR3 has 14 residues. Germline V gene sequence: CDR1 SGDLS, CDR2 YYNGEE. V was pared by 2 bases and J by 3 bases, with 11 bases between. CDR3 sequence: CASSVSRDYYGYTF. In nucleotides, the CDR3 is TGTGCCAGCAGCGTGTCGAGGGATTACTATGGCTACACCTTC.

The chain joins TRBV24-1 to TRBJ2-1; 7 nucleotides align to TRBD2. Trimming cost V 4 bases and J 4 bases; bases outside gene matches: 3. CDR3 length: 14 residues. Germline CDR1 reads KGHDR; CDR2 reads SFDVKD. DNA for the CDR3: TGTGCCACCAGTGAGGCTAGCGGTTACAATGAGCAGTTCTTC. It encodes CATSEASGYNEQFF.

This sequence joins TRBV6-5 and TRBJ1-4; D not resolved. The V and J ends lost 7 bases and 3 bases respectively, with 12 bases between them. The CDR3 has 14 residues. Per the germline V gene, CDR1 is MNHEY and CDR2 is SVGAGI. CDR3 in amino acids: CASKRSEANEKLFF. The DNA for the CDR3 is TGTGCCAGCAAGAGGTCTGAGGCTAATGAAAAACTGTTTTTT.

The V and J genes are TRBV7-8 and TRBJ2-1; D possibly corresponds to TRBD1 (5 bases). V was shortened by 4 bases and J by 0 bases, with 16 bases between the two germline ends. CDR1 is SGHVS, CDR2 FQNEAQ, per germline. The CDR3 runs to 17 residues. The CDR3 bases are TGTGCCAGCAGCTCTACCCCCGACAGAAGCTCCTACAATGAGCAGTTCTTC. Its translation is CASSSTPDRSSYNEQFF. Full variable domain (outside the CDR3, taken from reference TRBV7-8 and TRBJ2-1): GAGVSQSPRYKVAKRGQDVALRCDPISGHVSLFWYQQALGQGPEFLTYFQNEAQLDKSGLPSDRFFAERPEGSVSTLKIQRTQQEDSAVYLCASSSTPDRSSYNEQFFGPGTRLTVL.

CDR3 nucleotides: TGTGCCAGCAGGCGCCGTCAGACTGCACGAGAGACCCAGTACTTC. As protein: CASRRRQTARETQYF. The gene calls are TRBV6-5 and TRBJ2-5; D is unresolved. This CDR3 region has 15 residues. Germline V gene lookup returns CDR1 MNHEY and CDR2 SVGAGI. Trimming took 6 bases from V and 4 from J, leaving 18 bases between them.

This chain joins TRBV13 and TRBJ2-7, with TRBD2 identical over 7 bases. The CDR3 contains 15 residues. Germline V gives CDR1 PRHDT, CDR2 FYEKMQ (reference sequence). The V segment lost 1 base and the J segment 3 bases; nucleotides outside the gene matches: 6. The CDR3 nucleotides read TGTGCCAGCAGCTTAGCGCTAGGGACTATCTACGAGCAGTACTTC. Translated: CASSLALGTIYEQYF.

The chain combines TRBV2 with TRBJ1-2, with 9 bases fitting TRBD1. Unmatched junction bases numbered 6, after V lost 6 bases and J lost 4 bases. The CDR3 spans 14 residues. Germline values: CDR1 SNHLY, CDR2 FYNNEI. CDR3 region: CASRLQGAGYGYTF. The CDR3 DNA reads as TGTGCCAGCAGGCTACAGGGGGCGGGCTATGGCTACACCTTC.

This rearrangement joins TRBV10-1 to TRBJ1-6; no reliable D call. This CDR3 contains 14 residues. V lost 3 bases, J lost 8 bases, and 11 bases lay in between. The germline CDR1 and CDR2 sequences are WNHNN and SYGVQD (reference sequence). The CDR3 bases are TGCGCCAGCAGTGACCCACCAGAGGATTCACCCCTCCACTTT. Translation: CASSDPPEDSPLHF.

In this sample, this clone turned up once. The V gene is TRBV2, the J gene TRBJ2-1; 9 bases are shared with TRBD1. V lost 7 bases, J lost 1 base, and 2 bases stayed unmatched. Per the germline V gene, CDR1 is SNHLY and CDR2 is FYNNEI. The CDR3 covers 14 residues. The CDR3 loop reads CASKGTGSYNEQFF. The CDR3 region has the DNA TGTGCCAGCAAGGGGACAGGGTCCTACAATGAGCAGTTCTTC.

The chain employs TRBV10-3 and TRBJ1-2; the D gene is possibly TRBD1 (6 bases). The length of the CDR3 is 14 residues. CDR1 and CDR2 from the germline V gene are ENHRY and SYGVKD. V was clipped by 7 bases and J by 8 bases, with 20 bases between them. The CDR3 nucleotides read TGTGCCATCACAGGGGACGTACTAACTGGAGGCTACACCTTC. It encodes CAITGDVLTGGYTF.

This clone came up a few times. The V gene is TRBV5-1, the J gene TRBJ2-2, with a tentative D call TRBD1 (6 bases). Germline V gives CDR1 SGHRS, CDR2 YFSETQ. There are 15 residues in the CDR3. V was trimmed by 4 bases and J by 0 bases, leaving 10 bases between them. CDR3 in DNA: TGCGCCAGCAGCGACAGGTATTCGAACACCGGGGAGCTGTTTTTT. Residues: CASSDRYSNTGELFF.

Only one count was recorded for this clone. The chain employs TRBV5-6 and TRBJ2-7; D gene uncertain. Trimming left V 0 bases short and J 3 bases short, with 13 bases between. Germline V gene lookup returns CDR1 SGHDT and CDR2 YYEEEE. This CDR3 has 15 residues. CDR3 bases: TGTGCCAGCAGCTTGGTTCTCGGCCAGCGCTACGAGCAGTACTTC. It codes for CASSLVLGQRYEQYF.

V gene TRBV30 combines with J gene TRBJ1-6; 7 bases are a match to TRBD1. The CDR3 runs to 13 residues. Trimming took 3 bases from V and 9 from J; bases not matched to a gene: 5. In germline, CDR1 is GTSNPN, CDR2 SVGIG (reference sequence). This chain's CDR3 is CAWRSGGGSPLHF. The CDR3 bases are TGTGCCTGGAGGTCAGGGGGTGGTTCACCCCTCCACTTT.

CDR3 coding DNA: TGTGCCAGCAGTTACGGGGGGGAAGGGCAGCCCCAGCATTTT. Protein: CASSYGGEGQPQHF. This rearrangement joins TRBV6-2 or TRBV6-3 to TRBJ1-5, with a possible D match to TRBD1 (5 bases). Germline lookup yields CDR1 MNHEY and CDR2 SVGEGT. Trimming shortened V by 2 bases and J by 7 bases, and 12 bases separated the two germline ends. This CDR3 spans 14 amino acids.